This entry lists 10 T cell receptor beta chains sequenced from one sample in a study of cytomegalovirus exposure and HLA in healthy donors listed by TCRdb under 2017. Library generation was performed with the immunoSEQ multiplex PCR assay. For the multiplex PCR, a mixture combining 60 forward primers for TCR Vbeta segments and 13 reverse primers for TCR Jbeta segments was used. TCRdb carries this immuneACCESS record with in-frame sequences only. Its versions omit some clonotypes, under half of them owing to an unresolved V gene in the studies checked, with the rest unexplained. This sample is represented by over 150,000 clones; more than 80% of them were singletons. The top ten clonotypes cover 4.5% to 5.5% of the sample. The source material was PBMCs. The receptor set was obtained from a man aged 18 to 30 in good health and CMV-seronegative.

The chain couples TRBV5-1 to TRBJ2-6, with a tentative D call TRBD1 (6 bases). V was trimmed by 4 bases and J by 1 base, leaving 18 bases between them. Per the germline V gene, CDR1 is SGHRS and CDR2 is YFSETQ. The CDR3 loop spans 18 amino acids. The DNA of the CDR3 is TGCGCCAGCAGCCCGAGGGGGACGGATCAATCTGGGGCCAACGTCCTGACTTTC. It translates to CASSPRGTDQSGANVLTF.

The CDR3 bases are TGTGCCAGCAGCCAACGGACTGATTCCTACAATGAGCAGTTCTTC. Translated, it gives CASSQRTDSYNEQFF. This rearrangement joins TRBV9 to TRBJ2-1, with TRBD2 as a possible D gene (5 bases). Germline CDR1 and CDR2: SGDLS and YYNGEE. Trimming left V 4 bases short and J 1 base short, with 12 bases between. CDR3 size: 15 residues.

The chain is built from TRBV28 and TRBJ1-1, with unresolved D. Trimming left V 3 bases short and J 5 bases short, with 7 bases between. The germline V gene has CDR1 MDHEN and CDR2 SYDVKM. The CDR3 runs 12 residues. This CDR3 is CASSLFSTEAFF. The CDR3 DNA reads as TGTGCCAGCAGTTTGTTCTCTACTGAAGCTTTCTTT.

In its sample, this clone was seen once. The chain uses TRBV5-4 and TRBJ1-1, with D unresolved. The CDR3 spans 12 residues. From germline, CDR1 is SGHNT and CDR2 YYREEE (reference sequence). V was shortened by 2 bases and J by 5 bases, with 7 bases between the two germline ends. In DNA, the CDR3 is TGTGCCAGCAGCTTATATAATACTGAAGCTTTCTTT. Amino acid sequence: CASSLYNTEAFF.

This chain joins TRBV9 and TRBJ2-5, with 8 nucleotides matching TRBD1. J was trimmed by 4 bases and V by 2 bases; bases with no gene match: 4. Per germline, CDR1 SGDLS and CDR2 YYNGEE. The CDR3 contains 14 residues. The chain's CDR3 is CASSVTGTGETQYF. For the CDR3, the DNA is TGTGCCAGCAGCGTTACCGGGACAGGAGAGACCCAGTACTTC.

The chain joins TRBV7-3 to TRBJ2-3, with D hard to call. Germline V gene lookup returns CDR1 SGHTA and CDR2 FQGTGA. CDR3 length equals 13 residues. V shed 5 bases and J shed 4 bases, with 10 bases lying between them. CDR3 protein: CASSPGIADTQYF. Written as DNA, the CDR3 is TGTGCCAGCAGCCCTGGCATCGCAGATACGCAGTATTTT.

The chain carries TRBV18 and TRBJ1-4; maybe TRBD1 (6 bases). The V gene lost 3 bases and the J gene lost 5 bases, with 16 bases spanning the gap. Germline values: CDR1 KGHSH, CDR2 LQKENI. The CDR3 runs to 16 residues. CDR3 sequence: CASSPLRSGQNEKLFF. The CDR3 bases are TGTGCCAGCTCACCTCTAAGAAGCGGACAGAATGAAAAACTGTTTTTT.

This sequence joins TRBV6-1 and TRBJ2-7; 12 nucleotides agree with TRBD1. V lost 3 bases to trimming and J lost 9 bases; unmatched junction nucleotides: 6. The CDR3 has 14 amino acids. CDR1 is MNHNS, CDR2 SASEGT, per germline. Here the CDR3 reads CASSEGDRGQWQYF. The CDR3 bases are TGTGCCAGCAGTGAGGGGGACAGGGGGCAATGGCAGTACTTC.

This chain uses TRBV7-3 with TRBJ1-1; 8 bases agree with TRBD1. CDR3 size: 16 residues. CDR1 is SGHTA, CDR2 FQGTGA, per germline. Trimming at V came to 2 bases and at J to 11 bases, leaving 16 bases not matched to a gene. The CDR3, as DNA: TGTGCCAGCAGCTTATCCAATCTGGGGACAGGTAGTAAGGCTTTCTTT. Its protein is CASSLSNLGTGSKAFF. Drawing the rest from reference TRBV7-3 and TRBJ1-1, the complete variable domain is GAGVSQTPSNKVTEKGKYVELRCDPISGHTALYWYRQSLGQGPEFLIYFQGTGAADDSGLPNDRFFAVRPEGSVSTLKIQRTERGDSAVYLCASSLSNLGTGSKAFFGQGTRLTVV.

The rearrangement uses TRBV28 and TRBJ1-1, with D tentatively TRBD1 (6 bases). The CDR3 length is 13 residues. Germline CDR1 reads MDHEN; CDR2 reads SYDVKM. V dropped 2 bases and J dropped 5 bases, with 9 bases sitting between them. CDR3 sequence: CASSLAQGTEAFF. CDR3 nucleotides: TGTGCCAGCAGTTTAGCCCAGGGGACTGAAGCTTTCTTT.